This T cell receptor beta chain was identified in a study of blood T cell repertoires in COVID-19. As for the study in general: From the United States, Italy and Spain came samples of acute and convalescent COVID-19. PBMCs, B-cell-depleted T cells, or T cells were the source of the cDNA or gDNA that made up the material.

Per the original methods: Counts of nucleated cells, estimated from reference gene primer amplification, were obtained. Profiled with immunoSEQ multiplex PCR; TCRdb holds only in-frame clones, not every one. From that table come the V and J calls and clone size; the DNA was used to work out D and trimming. Among 77,000 or so clones, roughly 83% were seen once, and the ten largest hold 6.5% to 7.5%. Sequencing was carried out using peripheral blood. This sequence originates from a man aged 30-40 years with COVID-19, enrolled during active disease.

CDR3: CASSLLYTDTQYF. DNA for the CDR3: TGTGCCAGCAGTTTATTATACACAGATACGCAGTATTTT. The chain uses TRBV27 and TRBJ2-3; no firm D call. In germline, CDR1 is MNHEY, CDR2 SMNVEV (reference sequence). The CDR3 has 13 residues. Trimming cost V 1 base and J 2 bases, with 4 bases left between them.